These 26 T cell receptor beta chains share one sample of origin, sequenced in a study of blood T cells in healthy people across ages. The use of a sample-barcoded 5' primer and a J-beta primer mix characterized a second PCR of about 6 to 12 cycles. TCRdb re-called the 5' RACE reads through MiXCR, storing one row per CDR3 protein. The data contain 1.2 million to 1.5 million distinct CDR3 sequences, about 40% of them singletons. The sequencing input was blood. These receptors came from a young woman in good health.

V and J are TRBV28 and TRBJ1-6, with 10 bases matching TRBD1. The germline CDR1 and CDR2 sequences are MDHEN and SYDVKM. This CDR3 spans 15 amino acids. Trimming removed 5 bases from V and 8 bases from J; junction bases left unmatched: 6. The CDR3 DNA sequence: TGTGCCAGCAGTCAAGAGACAGGGGGCGATTCACCCCTCCACTTT. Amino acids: CASSQETGGDSPLHF.

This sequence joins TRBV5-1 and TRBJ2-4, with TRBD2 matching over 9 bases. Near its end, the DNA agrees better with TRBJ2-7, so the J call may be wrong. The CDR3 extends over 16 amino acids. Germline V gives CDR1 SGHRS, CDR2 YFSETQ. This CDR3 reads CASSLNSGTSSYEQYF. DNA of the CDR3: TGCGCCAGCAGCTTGAATTCCGGGACTAGCAGCTACGAGCAGTACTTC.

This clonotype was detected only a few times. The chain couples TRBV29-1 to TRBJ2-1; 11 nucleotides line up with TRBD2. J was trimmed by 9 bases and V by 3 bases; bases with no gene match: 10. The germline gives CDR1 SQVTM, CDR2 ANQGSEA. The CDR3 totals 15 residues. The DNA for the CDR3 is TGCAGCGTTGATCTCCTAGCGGGGGGAACGGGTGAGCAGTTCTTC. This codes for CSVDLLAGGTGEQFF.

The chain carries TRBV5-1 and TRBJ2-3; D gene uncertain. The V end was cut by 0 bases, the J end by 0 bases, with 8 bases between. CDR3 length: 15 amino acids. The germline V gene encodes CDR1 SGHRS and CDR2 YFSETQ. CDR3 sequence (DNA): TGCGCCAGCAGCTTGGGACGGCAGAGCACAGATACGCAGTATTTT. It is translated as CASSLGRQSTDTQYF.

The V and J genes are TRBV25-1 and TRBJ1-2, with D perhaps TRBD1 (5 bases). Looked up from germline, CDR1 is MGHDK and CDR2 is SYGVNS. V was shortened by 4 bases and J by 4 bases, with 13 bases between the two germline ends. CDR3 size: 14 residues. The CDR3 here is CASSAGTGSYGYTF. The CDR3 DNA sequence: TGTGCCAGCAGTGCGGGAACAGGCTCCTATGGCTACACCTTC.

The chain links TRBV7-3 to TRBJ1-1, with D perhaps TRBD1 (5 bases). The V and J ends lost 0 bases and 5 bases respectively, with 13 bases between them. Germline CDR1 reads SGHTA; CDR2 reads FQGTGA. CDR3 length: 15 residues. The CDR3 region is CASSLTREGSTEAFF. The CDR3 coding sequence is TGTGCCAGCAGCTTAACGCGAGAGGGGTCTACTGAAGCTTTCTTT.

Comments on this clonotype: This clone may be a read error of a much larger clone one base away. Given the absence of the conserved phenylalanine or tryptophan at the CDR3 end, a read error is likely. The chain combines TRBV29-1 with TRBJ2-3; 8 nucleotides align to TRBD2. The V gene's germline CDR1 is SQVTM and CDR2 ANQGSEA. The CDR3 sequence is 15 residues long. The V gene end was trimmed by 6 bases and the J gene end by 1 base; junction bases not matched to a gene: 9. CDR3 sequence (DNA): TGCAGCGTCGTCGTAGCGGGGTTCCGCACAGATACGCAGTATGTT. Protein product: CSVVVAGFRTDTQYV.

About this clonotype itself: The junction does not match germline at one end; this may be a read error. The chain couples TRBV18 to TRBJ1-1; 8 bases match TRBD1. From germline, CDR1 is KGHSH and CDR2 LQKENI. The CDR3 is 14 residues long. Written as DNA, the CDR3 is TGTGCCGGCTCACCCGGACAGGGAAACGCTGAAGCTTTCTTT. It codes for CAGSPGQGNAEAFF. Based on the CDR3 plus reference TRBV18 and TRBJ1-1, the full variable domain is NAGVMQNPRHLVRRRGQEARLRCSPMKGHSHVYWYRQLPEEGLKFMVYLQKENIIDESGMPKERFSAEFPKEGPSILRIQQVVRGDSAAYFCAGSPGQGNAEAFFGQGTRLTVV.

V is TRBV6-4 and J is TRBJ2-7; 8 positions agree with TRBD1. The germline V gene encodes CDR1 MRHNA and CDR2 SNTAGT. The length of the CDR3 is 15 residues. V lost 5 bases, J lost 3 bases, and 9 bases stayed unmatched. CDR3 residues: CASSPRGQEFYEQYF. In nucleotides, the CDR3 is TGTGCCAGCAGTCCTAGGGGACAGGAGTTCTACGAGCAGTACTTC.

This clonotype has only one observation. The CDR3 DNA reads TGCGCCAGCAGCTTGGATTTCAGGAACAGCTTAAAAGCCCTCACCTACGAGCAGTACTTC. Translating gives CASSLDFRNSLKALTYEQYF. This sequence joins TRBV5-1 and TRBJ2-4, with D hard to call. The J call could be wrong; TRBJ2-7 is a better fit for the DNA end. Germline values: CDR1 SGHRS, CDR2 YFSETQ. The CDR3 contains 20 residues.

The CDR3 is CAWSLWPAPLHF. In nucleotides, the CDR3 is TGTGCCTGGAGTTTGTGGCCGGCACCCCTCCACTTT. The chain combines TRBV30 with TRBJ1-6; D not certain. Germline assignment: CDR1 GTSNPN and CDR2 SVGIG (reference sequence). CDR3 length equals 12 residues. V lost 2 bases and J 11 bases, leaving 10 bases between the germline ends. The variable domain in full, completed from reference TRBV30 and TRBJ1-6, reads SQTIHQWPATLVQPVGSPLSLECTVEGTSNPNLYWYRQAAGRGLQLLFYSVGIGQISSEVPQNLSASRPQDRQFILSSKKLLLSDSGFYLCAWSLWPAPLHFGNGTRLTVT.

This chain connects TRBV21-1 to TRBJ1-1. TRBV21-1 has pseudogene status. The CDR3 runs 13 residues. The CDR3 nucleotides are TGTGACAGCAGGCGGGATTTCAACACTGAAGCTTTCTTT. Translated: CDSRRDFNTEAFF.

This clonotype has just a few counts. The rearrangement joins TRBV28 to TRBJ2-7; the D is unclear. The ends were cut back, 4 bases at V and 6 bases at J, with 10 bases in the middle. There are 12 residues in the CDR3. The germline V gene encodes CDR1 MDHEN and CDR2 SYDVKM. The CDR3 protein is CASSSPPSEQYF. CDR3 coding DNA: TGTGCCAGCAGTTCTCCGCCGTCCGAGCAGTACTTC.

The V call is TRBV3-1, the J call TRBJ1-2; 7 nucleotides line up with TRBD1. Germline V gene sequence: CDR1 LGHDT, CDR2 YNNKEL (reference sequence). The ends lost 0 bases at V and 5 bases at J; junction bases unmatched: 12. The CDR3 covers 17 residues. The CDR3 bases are TGTGCCAGCAGCCAAGATGTAGTCCTACAGGGGAGATATGGCTACACCTTC. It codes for CASSQDVVLQGRYGYTF.

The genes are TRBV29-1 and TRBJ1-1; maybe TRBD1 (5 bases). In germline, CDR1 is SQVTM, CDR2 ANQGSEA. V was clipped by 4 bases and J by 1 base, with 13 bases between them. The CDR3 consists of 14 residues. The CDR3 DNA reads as TGCAGCGTTGGAGGTCGGGGGGGGAACACTGAAGCTTTCTTT. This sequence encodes CSVGGRGGNTEAFF.

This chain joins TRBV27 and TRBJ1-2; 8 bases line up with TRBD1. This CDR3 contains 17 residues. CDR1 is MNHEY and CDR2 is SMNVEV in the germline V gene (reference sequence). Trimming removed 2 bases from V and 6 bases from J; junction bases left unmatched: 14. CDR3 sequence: CASSLMAGGADIDGYTF. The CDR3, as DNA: TGTGCCAGCAGTTTAATGGCAGGGGGCGCTGATATCGATGGCTACACCTTC.

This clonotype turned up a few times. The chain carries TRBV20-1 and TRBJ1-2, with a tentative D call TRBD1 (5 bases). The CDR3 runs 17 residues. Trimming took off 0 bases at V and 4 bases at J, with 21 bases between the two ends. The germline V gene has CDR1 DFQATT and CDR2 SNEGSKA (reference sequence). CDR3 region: CSARDKRLQGRPYGYTF. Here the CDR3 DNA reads TGCAGTGCTAGAGATAAAAGGTTGCAGGGAAGGCCCTATGGCTACACCTTC.

The CDR3 sequence is CASRFAQGQDSYNSPLHF. Written as DNA, the CDR3 is TGTGCCAGCAGGTTTGCCCAAGGACAGGACTCCTATAATTCACCCCTCCACTTT. V gene TRBV27 combines with J gene TRBJ1-6; 7 nucleotides agree with TRBD1. The CDR3 extends over 18 amino acids. The junction had 11 bases not matched to a gene; V was cut back by 6 bases and J by 0 bases. Per the germline V gene, CDR1 is MNHEY and CDR2 is SMNVEV (reference sequence).

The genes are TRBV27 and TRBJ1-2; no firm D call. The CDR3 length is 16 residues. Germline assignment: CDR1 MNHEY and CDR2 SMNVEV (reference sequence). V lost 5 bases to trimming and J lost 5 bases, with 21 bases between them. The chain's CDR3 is CASSETRDIIWYGYTF. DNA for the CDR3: TGTGCCAGCAGTGAGACGCGGGATATAATTTGGTATGGCTACACCTTC.

The CDR3 protein is CASSSVDRENEQYF. The CDR3 DNA sequence: TGTGCCAGCAGTTCTGTCGACAGGGAAAATGAGCAGTACTTC. V and J are TRBV27 and TRBJ2-5, with 7 nucleotides matching TRBD1. This CDR3 has 14 amino acids. Looked up from germline, CDR1 is MNHEY and CDR2 is SMNVEV (reference sequence). V was clipped by 4 bases and J by 11 bases; unmatched bases: 13.

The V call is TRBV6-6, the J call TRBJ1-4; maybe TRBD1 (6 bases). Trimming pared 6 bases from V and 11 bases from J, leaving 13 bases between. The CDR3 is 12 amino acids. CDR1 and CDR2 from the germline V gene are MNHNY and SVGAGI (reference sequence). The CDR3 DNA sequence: TGTGCCAGCAGAGAACAGGGAACTAAACTGTTTTTT. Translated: CASREQGTKLFF.

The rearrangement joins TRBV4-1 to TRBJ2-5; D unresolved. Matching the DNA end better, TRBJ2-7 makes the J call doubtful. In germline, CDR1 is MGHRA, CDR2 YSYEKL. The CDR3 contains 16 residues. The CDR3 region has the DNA TGCGCCAGCAGCCAAGGGGCGCAGGCCGTAAGGAACGAGCAGTACTTC. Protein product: CASSQGAQAVRNEQYF.

The CDR3 sequence: CASSSAGGRDGQYF. The CDR3, as DNA: TGTGCCAGCAGCTCAGCGGGGGGTCGCGATGGGCAGTATTTT. V and J are TRBV12-3 or TRBV12-4 and TRBJ2-3; 9 bases map to TRBD2. The V gene end was trimmed by 6 bases and the J gene end by 11 bases; junction bases not matched to a gene: 12. This CDR3 comprises 14 residues.

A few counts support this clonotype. CDR3 sequence reads: CASSTGGRGELDIQYF. The CDR3 region has the DNA TGTGCCAGCAGCACCGGGGGCAGGGGGGAGTTGGACATTCAGTACTTC. V and J are TRBV12-3 or TRBV12-4 and TRBJ2-4, with D maybe TRBD1 (7 bases). Trimming cost V 6 bases and J 8 bases, with 23 bases left between them. The CDR3 consists of 16 residues.

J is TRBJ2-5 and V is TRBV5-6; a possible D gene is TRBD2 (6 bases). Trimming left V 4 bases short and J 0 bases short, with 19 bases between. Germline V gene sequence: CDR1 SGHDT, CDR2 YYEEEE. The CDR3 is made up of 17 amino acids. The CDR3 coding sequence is TGTGCCAGCAGCCGGGTGGGAGAGCGGACTAACCAAGAGACCCAGTACTTC. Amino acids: CASSRVGERTNQETQYF.

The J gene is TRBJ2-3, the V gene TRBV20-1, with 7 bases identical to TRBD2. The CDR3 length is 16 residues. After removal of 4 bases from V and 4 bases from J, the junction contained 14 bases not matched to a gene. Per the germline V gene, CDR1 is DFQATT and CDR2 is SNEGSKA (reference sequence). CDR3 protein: CSATRLISGFPDTQYF. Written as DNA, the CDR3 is TGCAGTGCTACCCGCCTGATTAGCGGGTTCCCAGATACGCAGTATTTT.